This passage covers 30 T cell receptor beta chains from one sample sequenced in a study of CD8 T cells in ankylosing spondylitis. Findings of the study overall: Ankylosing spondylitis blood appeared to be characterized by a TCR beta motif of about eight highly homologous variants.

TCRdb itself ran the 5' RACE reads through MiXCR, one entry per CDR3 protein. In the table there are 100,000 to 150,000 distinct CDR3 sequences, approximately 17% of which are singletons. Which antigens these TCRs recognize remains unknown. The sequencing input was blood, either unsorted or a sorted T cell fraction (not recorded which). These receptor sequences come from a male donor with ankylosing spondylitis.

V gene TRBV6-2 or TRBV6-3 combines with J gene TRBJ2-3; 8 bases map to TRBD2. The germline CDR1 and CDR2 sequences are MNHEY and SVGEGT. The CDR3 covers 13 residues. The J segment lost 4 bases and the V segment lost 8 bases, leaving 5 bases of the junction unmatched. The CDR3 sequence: CASGLALPDTQYF. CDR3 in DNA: TGTGCCAGCGGACTAGCTTTGCCAGATACGCAGTATTTT.

The CDR3 coding sequence is TGTGCCAGCAGTCTATACGACAACTACGAGCAGTACTTC. Translating it yields CASSLYDNYEQYF. The chain combines TRBV27 with TRBJ2-7; no clear D. V gave up 5 bases and J gave up 3 bases, with 11 bases separating them. This CDR3 contains 13 residues. CDR1 and CDR2 (germline): MNHEY, SMNVEV (reference sequence).

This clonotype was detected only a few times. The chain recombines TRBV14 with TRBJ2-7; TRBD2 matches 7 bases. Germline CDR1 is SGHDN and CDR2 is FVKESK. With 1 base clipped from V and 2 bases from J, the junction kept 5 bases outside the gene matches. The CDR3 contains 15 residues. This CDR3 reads CASSQVAGAPYEQYF. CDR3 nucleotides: TGTGCCAGCAGCCAAGTGGCGGGAGCCCCCTACGAGCAGTACTTC. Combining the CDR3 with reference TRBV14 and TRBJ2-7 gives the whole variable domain EAGVTQFPSHSVIEKGQTVTLRCDPISGHDNLYWYRRVMGKEIKFLLHFVKESKQDESGMPNNRFLAERTGGTYSTLKVQPAELEDSGVYFCASSQVAGAPYEQYFGPGTRLTVT.

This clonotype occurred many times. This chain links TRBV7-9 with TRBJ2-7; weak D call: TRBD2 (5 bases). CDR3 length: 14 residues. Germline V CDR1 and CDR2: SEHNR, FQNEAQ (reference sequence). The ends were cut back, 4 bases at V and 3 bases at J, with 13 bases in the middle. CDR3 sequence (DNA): TGTGCCAGCAGCTATTCAACCGGGGACTACGAGCAGTACTTC. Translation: CASSYSTGDYEQYF.

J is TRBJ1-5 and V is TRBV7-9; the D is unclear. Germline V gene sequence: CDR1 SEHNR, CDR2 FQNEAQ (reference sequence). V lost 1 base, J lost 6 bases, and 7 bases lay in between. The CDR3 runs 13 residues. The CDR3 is CASSLGFGQPQHF. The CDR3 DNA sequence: TGTGCCAGCAGCTTAGGTTTTGGTCAGCCCCAGCATTTT.

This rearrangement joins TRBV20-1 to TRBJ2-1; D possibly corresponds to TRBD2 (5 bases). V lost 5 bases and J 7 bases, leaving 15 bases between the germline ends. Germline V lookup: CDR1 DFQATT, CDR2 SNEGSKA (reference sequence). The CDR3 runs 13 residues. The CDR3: CSASLGERNEQFF. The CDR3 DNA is TGCAGTGCTTCCCTGGGAGAGCGTAATGAGCAGTTCTTC.

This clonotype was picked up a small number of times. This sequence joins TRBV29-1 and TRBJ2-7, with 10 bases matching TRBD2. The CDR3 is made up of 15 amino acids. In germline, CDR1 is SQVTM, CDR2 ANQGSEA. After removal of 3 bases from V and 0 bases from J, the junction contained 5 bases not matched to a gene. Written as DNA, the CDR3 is TGCAGCGTTGAGGTCCCTAGCGGGAGCTCCTACGAGCAGTACTTC. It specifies CSVEVPSGSSYEQYF.

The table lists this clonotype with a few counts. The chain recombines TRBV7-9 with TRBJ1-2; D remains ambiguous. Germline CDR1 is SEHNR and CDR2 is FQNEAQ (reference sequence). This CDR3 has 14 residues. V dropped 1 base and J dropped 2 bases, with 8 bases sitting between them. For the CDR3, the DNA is TGTGCCAGCAGCTTAGTCGGCGGGAACTATGGCTACACCTTC. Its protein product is CASSLVGGNYGYTF.

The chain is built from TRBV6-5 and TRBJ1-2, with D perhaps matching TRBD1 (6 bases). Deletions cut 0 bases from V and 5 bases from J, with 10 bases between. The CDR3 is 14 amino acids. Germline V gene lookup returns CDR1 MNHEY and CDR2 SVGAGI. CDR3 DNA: TGTGCCAGCAGTTACTCTGGGACAACTTATGGCTACACCTTC. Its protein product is CASSYSGTTYGYTF.

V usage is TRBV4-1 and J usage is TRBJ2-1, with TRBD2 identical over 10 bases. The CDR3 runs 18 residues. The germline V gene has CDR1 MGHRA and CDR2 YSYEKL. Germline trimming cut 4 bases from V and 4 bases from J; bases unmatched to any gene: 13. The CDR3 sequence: CASSPLTASGGPYNEQFF. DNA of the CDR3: TGCGCCAGCAGCCCTCTGACGGCTAGCGGGGGCCCTTACAATGAGCAGTTCTTC.

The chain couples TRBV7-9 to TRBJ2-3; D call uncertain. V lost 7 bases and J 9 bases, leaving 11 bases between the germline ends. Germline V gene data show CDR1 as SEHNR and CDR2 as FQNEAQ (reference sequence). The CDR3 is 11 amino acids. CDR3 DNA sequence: TGTGCCAGCACCGGAATACAAACGCAGTATTTT. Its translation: CASTGIQTQYF.

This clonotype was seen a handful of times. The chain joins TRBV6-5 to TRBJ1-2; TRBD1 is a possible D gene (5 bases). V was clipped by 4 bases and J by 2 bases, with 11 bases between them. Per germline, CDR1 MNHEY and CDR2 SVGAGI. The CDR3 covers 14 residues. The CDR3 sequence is CASSFRDVNYGYTF. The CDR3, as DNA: TGTGCCAGCAGTTTCAGGGACGTAAACTATGGCTACACCTTC.

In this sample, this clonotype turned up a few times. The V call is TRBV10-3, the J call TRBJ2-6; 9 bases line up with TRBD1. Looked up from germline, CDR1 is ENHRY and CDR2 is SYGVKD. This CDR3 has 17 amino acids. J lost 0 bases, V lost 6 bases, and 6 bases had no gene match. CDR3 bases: TGTGCCATCAGCGCCGGGACAGGGAACTCTGGGGCCAACGTCCTGACTTTC. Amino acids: CAISAGTGNSGANVLTF.

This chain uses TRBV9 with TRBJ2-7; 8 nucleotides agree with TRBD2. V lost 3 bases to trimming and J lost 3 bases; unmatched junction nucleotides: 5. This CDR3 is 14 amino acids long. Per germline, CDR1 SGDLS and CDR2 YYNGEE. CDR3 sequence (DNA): TGTGCCAGCAGCGCAACGGGACTAGGCTACGAGCAGTACTTC. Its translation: CASSATGLGYEQYF.

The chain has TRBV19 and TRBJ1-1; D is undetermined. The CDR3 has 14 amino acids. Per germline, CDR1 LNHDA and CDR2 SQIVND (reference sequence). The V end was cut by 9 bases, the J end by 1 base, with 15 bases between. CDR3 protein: CASTDRFRNTEAFF. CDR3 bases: TGTGCCAGCACCGACCGGTTCCGGAACACTGAAGCTTTCTTT.

The CDR3 DNA is TGCGCCAGCAGCTTGGCGTTCAGACCGGGACAGGGGGCGTTATGGGACACAGATACGCAGTATTTT. Amino acids: CASSLAFRPGQGALWDTDTQYF. The chain employs TRBV5-1 and TRBJ2-3, with TRBD1 matching over 12 bases. CDR3 length: 22 amino acids. Germline CDR1 reads SGHRS; CDR2 reads YFSETQ. J was trimmed by 2 bases and V by 0 bases; bases with no gene match: 19. The variable domain in full, with the rest retrieved from reference TRBV5-1 and TRBJ2-3, is KAGVTQTPRYLIKTRGQQVTLSCSPISGHRSVSWYQQTPGQGLQFLFEYFSETQRNKGNFPGRFSGRQFSNSRSEMNVSTLELGDSALYLCASSLAFRPGQGALWDTDTQYFGPGTRLTVL.

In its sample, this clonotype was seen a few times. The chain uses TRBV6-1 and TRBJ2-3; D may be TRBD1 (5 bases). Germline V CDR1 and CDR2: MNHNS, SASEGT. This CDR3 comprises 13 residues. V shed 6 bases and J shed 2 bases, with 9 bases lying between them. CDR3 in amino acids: CASRPGFTDTQYF. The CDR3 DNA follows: TGTGCCAGCAGGCCAGGGTTCACAGATACGCAGTATTTT.

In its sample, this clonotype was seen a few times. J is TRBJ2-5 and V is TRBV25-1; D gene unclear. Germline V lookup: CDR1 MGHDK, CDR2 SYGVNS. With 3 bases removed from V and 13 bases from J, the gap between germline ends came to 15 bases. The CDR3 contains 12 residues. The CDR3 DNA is TGTGCCAGCAGTGACATTGGTGGAAGGAGGTACTTC. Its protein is CASSDIGGRRYF. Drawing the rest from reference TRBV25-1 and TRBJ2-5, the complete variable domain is EADIYQTPRYLVIGTGKKITLECSQTMGHDKMYWYQQDPGMELHLIHYSYGVNSTEKGDLSSESTVSRIRTEHFPLTLESARPSHTSQYLCASSDIGGRRYFGPGTRLLVL.

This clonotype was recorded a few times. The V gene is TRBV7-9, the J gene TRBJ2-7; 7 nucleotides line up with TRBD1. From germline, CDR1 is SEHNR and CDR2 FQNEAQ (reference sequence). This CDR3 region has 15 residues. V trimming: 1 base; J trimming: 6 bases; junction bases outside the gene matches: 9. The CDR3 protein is CASSLGPDRPLEQYF. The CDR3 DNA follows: TGTGCCAGCAGCTTAGGTCCGGACAGGCCCCTCGAGCAGTACTTC. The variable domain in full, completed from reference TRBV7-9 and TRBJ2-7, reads DTGVSQNPRHKITKRGQNVTFRCDPISEHNRLYWYRQTLGQGPEFLTYFQNEAQLEKSRLLSDRFSAERPKGSFSTLEIQRTEQGDSAMYLCASSLGPDRPLEQYFGPGTRLTVT.

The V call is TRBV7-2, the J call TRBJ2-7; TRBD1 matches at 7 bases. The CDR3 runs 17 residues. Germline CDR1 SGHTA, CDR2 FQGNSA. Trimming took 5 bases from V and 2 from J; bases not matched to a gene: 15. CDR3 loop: CASSQDRPLSSTYEQYF. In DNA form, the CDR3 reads TGTGCCAGCAGCCAGGACAGGCCATTATCCTCAACCTACGAGCAGTACTTC.

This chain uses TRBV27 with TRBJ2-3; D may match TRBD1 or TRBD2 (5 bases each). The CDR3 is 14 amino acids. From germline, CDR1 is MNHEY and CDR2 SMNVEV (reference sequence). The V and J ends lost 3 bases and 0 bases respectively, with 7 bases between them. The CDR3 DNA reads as TGTGCCAGCAGTTTTTGGGGGAGCACAGATACGCAGTATTTT. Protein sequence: CASSFWGSTDTQYF.

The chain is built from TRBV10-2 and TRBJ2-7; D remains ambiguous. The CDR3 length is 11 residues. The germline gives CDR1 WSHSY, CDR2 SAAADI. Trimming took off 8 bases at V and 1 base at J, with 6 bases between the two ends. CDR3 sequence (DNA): TGCGCCAGCGAGGAGTCCTACGAGCAGTACTTC. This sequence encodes CASEESYEQYF.

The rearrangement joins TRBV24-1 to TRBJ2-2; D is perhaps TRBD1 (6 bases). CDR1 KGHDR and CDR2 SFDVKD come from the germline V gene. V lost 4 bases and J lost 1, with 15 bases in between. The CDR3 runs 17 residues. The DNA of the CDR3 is TGTGCCACCAGTGACCCCGAAGGACAGTTGAACACCGGGGAGCTGTTTTTT. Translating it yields CATSDPEGQLNTGELFF.

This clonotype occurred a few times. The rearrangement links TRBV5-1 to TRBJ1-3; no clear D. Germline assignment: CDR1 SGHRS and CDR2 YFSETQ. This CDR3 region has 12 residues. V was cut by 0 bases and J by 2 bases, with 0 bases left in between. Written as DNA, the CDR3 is TGCGCCAGCAGCTTGGCTGGAAACACCATATATTTT. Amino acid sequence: CASSLAGNTIYF.

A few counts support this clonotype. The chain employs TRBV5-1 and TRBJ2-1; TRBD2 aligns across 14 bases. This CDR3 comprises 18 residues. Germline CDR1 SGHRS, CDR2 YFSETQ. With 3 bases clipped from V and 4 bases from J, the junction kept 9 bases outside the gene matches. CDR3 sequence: CASSSPEGLAGVYNEQFF. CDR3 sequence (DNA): TGCGCCAGCAGCTCCCCCGAGGGACTAGCGGGAGTATACAATGAGCAGTTCTTC.

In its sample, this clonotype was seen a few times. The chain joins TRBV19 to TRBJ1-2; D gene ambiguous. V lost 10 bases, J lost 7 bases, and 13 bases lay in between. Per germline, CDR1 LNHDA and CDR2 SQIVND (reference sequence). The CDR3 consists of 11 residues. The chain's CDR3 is CAKWRVCGYTF. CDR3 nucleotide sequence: TGTGCCAAGTGGAGGGTCTGTGGCTACACCTTC.

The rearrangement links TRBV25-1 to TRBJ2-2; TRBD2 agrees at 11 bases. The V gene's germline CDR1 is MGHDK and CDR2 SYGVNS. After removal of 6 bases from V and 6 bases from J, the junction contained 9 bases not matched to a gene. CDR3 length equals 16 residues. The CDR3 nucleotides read TGTGCCAGCAGAATTACACTAGCGGGAGACCCCGGGGAGCTGTTTTTT. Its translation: CASRITLAGDPGELFF.

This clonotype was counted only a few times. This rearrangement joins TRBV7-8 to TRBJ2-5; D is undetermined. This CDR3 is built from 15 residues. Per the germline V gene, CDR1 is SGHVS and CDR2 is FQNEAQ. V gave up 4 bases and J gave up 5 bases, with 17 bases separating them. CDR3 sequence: CASSSPGFLEETQYF. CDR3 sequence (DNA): TGTGCCAGCAGCTCTCCGGGCTTCCTGGAGGAGACCCAGTACTTC.

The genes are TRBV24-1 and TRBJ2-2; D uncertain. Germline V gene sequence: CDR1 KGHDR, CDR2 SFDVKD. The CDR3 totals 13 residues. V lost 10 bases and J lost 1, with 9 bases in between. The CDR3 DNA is TGTGCCACGGAATTCCAGAACACCGGGGAGCTGTTTTTT. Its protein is CATEFQNTGELFF.

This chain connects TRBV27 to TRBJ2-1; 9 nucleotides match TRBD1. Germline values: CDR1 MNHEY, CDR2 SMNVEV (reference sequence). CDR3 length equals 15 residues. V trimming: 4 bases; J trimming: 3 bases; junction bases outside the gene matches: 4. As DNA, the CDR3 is TGTGCCAGCAGTTGGGACAGGGAGGTCTACAATGAGCAGTTCTTC. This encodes CASSWDREVYNEQFF.